The following is a T cell receptor beta chain sequence with its context. Its antigen is as yet unknown. The CDR3 is 13 amino acids. Trimming stripped 4 bases from V and 5 bases from J, with 12 bases between. CDR1 MNHEY and CDR2 SMNVEV come from the germline V gene (reference sequence). The sample comes from a study of cytomegalovirus exposure and HLA in healthy donors. Repertoires were generated with immunoSEQ multiplex PCR, while TCRdb's copy carries only in-frame clones and drops some. The data hold some 170,000 clones, with over 80% observed a single time. While the first cohort had 650 to 850 subjects, the donors belonged to the separate validation cohort of 100 to 150 subjects. Study conclusions and caveats: According to the study, roughly 160 TCR beta chains were cytomegalovirus-associated. High specificity and sensitivity for cytomegalovirus status were reported for the classifier. The TCR clusters that emerged in the first cohort tended, a later analysis found, to co-occur in the 120 validation repertoires.

The chain links TRBV27 to TRBJ2-7, with D possibly being TRBD2 (7 bases). The receptor comes from a man aged 30 to 39 in good health and CMV-seropositive. Source material: PBMCs. For the CDR3, the DNA is TGTGCCAGCAGTTCCGGGGGGCGGAACGAGCAGTACTTC. Encoded protein: CASSSGGRNEQYF.